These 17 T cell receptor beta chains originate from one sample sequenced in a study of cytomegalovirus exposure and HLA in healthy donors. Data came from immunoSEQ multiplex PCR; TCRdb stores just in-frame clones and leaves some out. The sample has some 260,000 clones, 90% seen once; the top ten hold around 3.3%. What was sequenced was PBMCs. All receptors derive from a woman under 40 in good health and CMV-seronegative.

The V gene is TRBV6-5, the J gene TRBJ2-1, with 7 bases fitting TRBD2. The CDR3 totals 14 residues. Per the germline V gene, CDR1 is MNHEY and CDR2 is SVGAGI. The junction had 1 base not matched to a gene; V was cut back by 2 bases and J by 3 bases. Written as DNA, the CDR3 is TGTGCCAGCAGTTACCGGGGGGTCTACAATGAGCAGTTCTTC. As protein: CASSYRGVYNEQFF.

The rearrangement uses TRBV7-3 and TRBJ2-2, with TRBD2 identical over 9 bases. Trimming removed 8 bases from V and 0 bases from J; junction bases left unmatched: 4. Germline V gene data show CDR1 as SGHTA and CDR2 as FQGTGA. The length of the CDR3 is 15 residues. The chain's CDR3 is CASAWTSANTGELFF. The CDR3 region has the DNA TGTGCCAGCGCGTGGACTAGCGCGAACACCGGGGAGCTGTTTTTT.

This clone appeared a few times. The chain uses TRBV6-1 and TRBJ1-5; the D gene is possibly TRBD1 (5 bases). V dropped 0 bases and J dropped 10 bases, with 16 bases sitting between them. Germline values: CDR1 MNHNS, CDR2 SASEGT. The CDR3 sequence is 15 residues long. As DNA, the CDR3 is TGTGCCAGCAGTGAAGCAATGGGGGAGCGGGGTCCCCAGCATTTT. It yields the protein CASSEAMGERGPQHF.

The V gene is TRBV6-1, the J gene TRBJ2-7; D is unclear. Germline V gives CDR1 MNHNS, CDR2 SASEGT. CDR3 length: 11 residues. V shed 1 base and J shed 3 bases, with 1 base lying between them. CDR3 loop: CASSEGYEQYF. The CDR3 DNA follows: TGTGCCAGCAGTGAAGGCTACGAGCAGTACTTC.

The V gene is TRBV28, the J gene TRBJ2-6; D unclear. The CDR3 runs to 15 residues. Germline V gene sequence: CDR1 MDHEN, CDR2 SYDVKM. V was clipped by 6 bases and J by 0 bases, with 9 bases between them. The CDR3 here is CASSPPISGANVLTF. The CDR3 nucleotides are TGTGCCAGCAGCCCCCCCATCTCTGGGGCCAACGTCCTGACTTTC.

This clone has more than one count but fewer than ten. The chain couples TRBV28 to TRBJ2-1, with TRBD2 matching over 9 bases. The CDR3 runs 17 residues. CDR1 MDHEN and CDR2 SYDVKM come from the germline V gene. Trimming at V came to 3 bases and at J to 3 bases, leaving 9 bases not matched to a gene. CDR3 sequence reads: CASSFMGKRGVYNEQFF. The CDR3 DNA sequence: TGTGCCAGCAGTTTTATGGGGAAGCGGGGGGTCTACAATGAGCAGTTCTTC. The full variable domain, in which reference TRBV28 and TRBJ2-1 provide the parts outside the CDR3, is DVKVTQSSRYLVKRTGEKVFLECVQDMDHENMFWYRQDPGLGLRLIYFSYDVKMKEKGDIPEGYSVSREKKERFSLILESASTNQTSMYLCASSFMGKRGVYNEQFFGPGTRLTVL.

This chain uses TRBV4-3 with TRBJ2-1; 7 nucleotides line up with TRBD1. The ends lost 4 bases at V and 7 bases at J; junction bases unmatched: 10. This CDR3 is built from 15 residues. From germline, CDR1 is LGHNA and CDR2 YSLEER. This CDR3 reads CASSRTGDPGNEQFF. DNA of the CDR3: TGCGCCAGCAGCCGAACAGGGGACCCGGGGAATGAGCAGTTCTTC.

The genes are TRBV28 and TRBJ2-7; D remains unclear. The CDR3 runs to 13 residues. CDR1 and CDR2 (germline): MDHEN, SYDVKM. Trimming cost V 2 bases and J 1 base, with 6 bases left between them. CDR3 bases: TGTGCCAGCAGTTTAGGCTCTTCCTACGAGCAGTACTTC. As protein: CASSLGSSYEQYF.

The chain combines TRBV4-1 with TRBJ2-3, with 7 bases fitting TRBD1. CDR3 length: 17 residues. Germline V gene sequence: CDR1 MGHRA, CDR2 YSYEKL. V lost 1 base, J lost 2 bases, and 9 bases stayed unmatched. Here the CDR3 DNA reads TGCGCCAGCAGCCAAGTTATAGGGACAGCTCTCACAGATACGCAGTATTTT. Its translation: CASSQVIGTALTDTQYF.

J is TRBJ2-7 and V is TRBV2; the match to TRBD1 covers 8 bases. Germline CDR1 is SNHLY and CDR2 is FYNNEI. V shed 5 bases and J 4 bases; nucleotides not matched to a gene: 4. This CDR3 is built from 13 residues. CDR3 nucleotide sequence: TGTGCCAGCAGTCGGACAGGGCCTTACGAGCAGTACTTC. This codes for CASSRTGPYEQYF.

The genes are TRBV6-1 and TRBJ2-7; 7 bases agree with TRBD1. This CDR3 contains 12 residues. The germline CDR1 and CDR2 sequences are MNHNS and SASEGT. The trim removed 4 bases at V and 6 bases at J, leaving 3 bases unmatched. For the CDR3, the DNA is TGTGCCAGCAGTGTGACAGGGATCGAGCAGTACTTC. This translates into CASSVTGIEQYF.

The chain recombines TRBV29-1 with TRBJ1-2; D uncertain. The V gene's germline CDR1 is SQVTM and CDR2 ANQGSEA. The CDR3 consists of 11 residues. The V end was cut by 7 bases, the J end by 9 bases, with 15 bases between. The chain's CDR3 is CSAEREGSYTF. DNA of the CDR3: TGCAGCGCCGAGAGGGAGGGAAGCTACACCTTC.

CDR3 nucleotides: TGTGCCAGCAGCCCGTCCGGGACTAGCGCCATGACCCAGTACTTC. Encoded protein: CASSPSGTSAMTQYF. The chain couples TRBV7-9 to TRBJ2-5, with 10 nucleotides matching TRBD2. CDR3 size: 15 residues. The germline gives CDR1 SEHNR, CDR2 FQNEAQ (reference sequence). V shed 5 bases, J shed 7 bases, and the junction held 10 bases outside the gene matches. Filled out from reference TRBV7-9 and TRBJ2-5, the complete variable domain reads DTGVSQNPRHKITKRGQNVTFRCDPISEHNRLYWYRQTLGQGPEFLTYFQNEAQLEKSRLLSDRFSAERPKGSFSTLEIQRTEQGDSAMYLCASSPSGTSAMTQYFGPGTRLLVL.

CDR3: CSAGTSGRAPEQYF. The CDR3 DNA reads TGCAGCGCCGGGACTAGCGGGAGGGCCCCCGAGCAGTACTTC. The chain links TRBV29-1 to TRBJ2-7, with 16 bases identical to TRBD2. The CDR3 is made up of 14 amino acids. The germline V gene has CDR1 SQVTM and CDR2 ANQGSEA. Trimming at V came to 7 bases and at J to 6 bases, leaving 6 bases not matched to a gene.

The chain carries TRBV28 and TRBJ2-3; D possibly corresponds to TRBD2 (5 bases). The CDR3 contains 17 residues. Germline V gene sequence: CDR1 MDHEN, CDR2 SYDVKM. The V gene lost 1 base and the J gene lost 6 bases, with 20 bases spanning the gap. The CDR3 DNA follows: TGTGCCAGCAGTTTATTGTATACGTCTAGCCAAGGGGATACGCAGTATTTT. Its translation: CASSLLYTSSQGDTQYF.

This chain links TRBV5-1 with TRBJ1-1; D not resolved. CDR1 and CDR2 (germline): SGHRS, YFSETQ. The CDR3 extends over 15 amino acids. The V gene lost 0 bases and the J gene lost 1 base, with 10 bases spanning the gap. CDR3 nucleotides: TGCGCCAGCAGCTTGGATGGATATCCGAACACTGAAGCTTTCTTT. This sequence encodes CASSLDGYPNTEAFF.

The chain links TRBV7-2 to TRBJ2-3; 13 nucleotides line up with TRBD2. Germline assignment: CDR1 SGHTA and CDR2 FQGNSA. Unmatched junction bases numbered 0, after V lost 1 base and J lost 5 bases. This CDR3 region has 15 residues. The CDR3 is CASSLGTSGRDTQYF. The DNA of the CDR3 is TGTGCCAGCAGCTTAGGGACTAGCGGGAGAGATACGCAGTATTTT.